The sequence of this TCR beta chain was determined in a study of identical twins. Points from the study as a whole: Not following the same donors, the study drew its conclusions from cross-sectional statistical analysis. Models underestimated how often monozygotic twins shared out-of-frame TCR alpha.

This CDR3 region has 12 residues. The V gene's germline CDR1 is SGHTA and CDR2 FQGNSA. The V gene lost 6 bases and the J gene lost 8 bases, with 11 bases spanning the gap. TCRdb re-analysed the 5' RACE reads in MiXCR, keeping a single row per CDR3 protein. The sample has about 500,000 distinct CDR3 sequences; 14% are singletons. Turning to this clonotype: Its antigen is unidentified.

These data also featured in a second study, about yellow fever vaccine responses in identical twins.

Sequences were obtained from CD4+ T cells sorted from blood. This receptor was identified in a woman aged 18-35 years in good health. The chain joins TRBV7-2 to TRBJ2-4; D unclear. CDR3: CASRLGTDIQYF. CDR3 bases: TGTGCCAGCAGACTGGGTACCGACATTCAGTACTTC. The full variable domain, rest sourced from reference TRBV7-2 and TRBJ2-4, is GAGVSQSPSNKVTEKGKDVELRCDPISGHTALYWYRQSLGQGLEFLIYFQGNSAPDKSGLPSDRFSAERTGGSVSTLTIQRTQQEDSAVYLCASRLGTDIQYFGAGTRLSVL.